Shown below are 13 T cell receptor beta chains from a single sample sequenced in a study of CD8 T cells in ankylosing spondylitis. TCRdb passed the 5' RACE reads through MiXCR, listing each CDR3 protein once. This table holds 250,000 to 350,000 distinct CDR3 sequences, about 19% found once. Material: blood, either unsorted or a sorted T cell fraction (not recorded which). These receptors were obtained from a male donor with ankylosing spondylitis or in good health (not recorded which).

This clonotype has just a few counts. For the CDR3, the DNA is TGTGCCAGCTCCACGGGAGCAACAGATACGCAGTATTTT. It yields the protein CASSTGATDTQYF. The chain recombines TRBV19 with TRBJ2-3; TRBD2 might be the D (6 bases). Per the germline V gene, CDR1 is LNHDA and CDR2 is SQIVND (reference sequence). This CDR3 is 13 amino acids long. Deletions cut 9 bases from V and 3 bases from J, with 13 bases between.

This clonotype occurred many times. The V gene is TRBV20-1, the J gene TRBJ2-1; 7 bases align to TRBD2. The CDR3 has 14 residues. Trimming cost V 4 bases and J 4 bases; bases outside gene matches: 7. CDR1 and CDR2 from the germline V gene are DFQATT and SNEGSKA (reference sequence). The CDR3: CSATAGEGYNEQFF. The CDR3 coding sequence is TGCAGTGCTACGGCGGGAGAGGGTTACAATGAGCAGTTCTTC.

This clonotype was observed many times. This chain joins TRBV5-1 and TRBJ2-3; tentatively, D is TRBD2 (6 bases). The germline gives CDR1 SGHRS, CDR2 YFSETQ. The CDR3 spans 13 residues. V shed 7 bases and J shed 6 bases, with 15 bases lying between them. CDR3 region: CASYRGLRDTQYF. CDR3 DNA sequence: TGCGCCAGCTACCGGGGACTTCGGGATACGCAGTATTTT.

As concerns this clonotype: A much larger clone sits a single nucleotide away, making a read error possible. Because it lacks the conserved phenylalanine or tryptophan at the end, this CDR3 is likely a read error. The chain uses TRBV12-3 or TRBV12-4 and TRBJ1-2; 8 nucleotides line up with TRBD1. The CDR3 sequence is 13 residues long. The ends lost 5 bases at V and 4 bases at J; junction bases unmatched: 3. The CDR3 sequence: CASSPDRAYGYTL. The DNA of the CDR3 is TGTGCCAGCAGTCCGGACAGGGCCTATGGCTACACCCTC.

This clonotype was picked up many times. The chain recombines TRBV10-3 with TRBJ2-6; D unresolved. The CDR3 consists of 13 residues. CDR1 is ENHRY, CDR2 SYGVKD, per germline. The ends were cut back, 11 bases at V and 2 bases at J, with 10 bases in the middle. CDR3 amino acids: CAGRQAGANVLTF. DNA for the CDR3: TGTGCCGGACGGCAGGCTGGGGCCAACGTCCTGACTTTC.

This clonotype showed up many times. The chain carries TRBV6-1 and TRBJ2-7; 8 positions agree with TRBD2. The V gene's germline CDR1 is MNHNS and CDR2 SASEGT. This CDR3 is built from 14 residues. V lost 7 bases to trimming and J lost 0 bases; unmatched junction nucleotides: 5. CDR3 sequence (DNA): TGTGCCAGCACTCGAAGCGGGGGCTCCTACGAGCAGTACGTC. This sequence encodes CASTRSGGSYEQYV.

This clonotype has a handful of counts. CDR3 coding DNA: TGTGCCAGCGAAGAACAGGGCAATCAGCCCCAGCATTTT. Its translation: CASEEQGNQPQHF. The gene calls are TRBV6-6 and TRBJ1-5; TRBD1 might be the D (5 bases). The CDR3 has 13 amino acids. The germline V gene encodes CDR1 MNHNY and CDR2 SVGAGI (reference sequence). Trimming removed 8 bases at V and 2 bases at J, with 10 bases between.

This chain connects TRBV29-1 to TRBJ2-2; D gene unclear. This CDR3 is 15 amino acids long. The germline V gene encodes CDR1 SQVTM and CDR2 ANQGSEA. V was cut by 4 bases and J by 1 base, with 13 bases left in between. CDR3 coding DNA: TGCAGCGTTGCACCAATTTCAGGGAACACCGGGGAGCTGTTTTTT. Translated: CSVAPISGNTGELFF.

The rearrangement links TRBV27 to TRBJ2-2, with 9 bases aligning to TRBD1. V shed 2 bases and J 5 bases; nucleotides not matched to a gene: 9. The CDR3 loop spans 17 amino acids. CDR1 MNHEY and CDR2 SMNVEV come from the germline V gene (reference sequence). The CDR3 spells CASSLLGTGKGTGELFF. The DNA for the CDR3 is TGTGCCAGCAGTTTACTCGGGACAGGGAAGGGGACCGGGGAGCTGTTTTTT.

This sequence joins TRBV3-1 and TRBJ1-2; D ambiguous. V gave up 3 bases and J gave up 5 bases, with 7 bases separating them. The CDR3 length is 12 residues. CDR1 and CDR2 (germline): LGHDT, YNNKEL (reference sequence). Written as DNA, the CDR3 is TGTGCCAGCAGCCAGGGATGGTATGGCTACACCTTC. It encodes CASSQGWYGYTF.

The chain recombines TRBV5-1 with TRBJ1-4; D gene ambiguous. The CDR3 loop spans 14 amino acids. The V end was cut by 2 bases, the J end by 5 bases, with 10 bases between. From germline, CDR1 is SGHRS and CDR2 YFSETQ. As DNA, the CDR3 is TGCGCCAGCAGCTTAGGGTCGGGGAATGAAAAACTGTTTTTT. Translated, it gives CASSLGSGNEKLFF.

This clonotype was observed a few times. The gene calls are TRBV12-3 or TRBV12-4 and TRBJ2-3; 8 bases fit TRBD2. This CDR3 contains 17 residues. The V gene end was trimmed by 6 bases and the J gene end by 0 bases; junction bases not matched to a gene: 11. The CDR3 loop is CASSRPGGGLSTDTQYF. In nucleotides, the CDR3 is TGTGCCAGCAGCCGCCCAGGCGGGGGGCTTAGCACAGATACGCAGTATTTT.

This clonotype was seen many times. The chain uses TRBV9 and TRBJ2-3; D is unresolved. CDR3 length equals 15 residues. V was trimmed by 0 bases and J by 2 bases, leaving 10 bases between them. Germline V gene sequence: CDR1 SGDLS, CDR2 YYNGEE. CDR3 loop: CASSVVPQNTDTQYF. CDR3 coding DNA: TGTGCCAGCAGCGTAGTTCCCCAGAACACAGATACGCAGTATTTT.